Presented here are 13 T cell receptor beta chains from one specimen sequenced in a study of type 1 regulatory T cells. No antigen has been identified for these receptors. From the reads, TCRdb called clonotypes with MiXCR, one entry per CDR3 protein. The sample has about 42,000 distinct CDR3 sequences, 9% to 15% seen once. Sequenced: cultured non-Tr1 T cells, either the whole culture or a sorted T cell fraction (not recorded which). Receptors were obtained from a human donor in good health.

This clonotype was recorded at least ten times. This chain joins TRBV5-1 and TRBJ2-6; D gene ambiguous. Trimming took 3 bases from V and 0 from J, leaving 7 bases between them. Germline CDR1 reads SGHRS; CDR2 reads YFSETQ. The CDR3 is 15 residues long. DNA for the CDR3: TGCGCCAGCAGCTACAGATTCTCTGGGGCCAACGTCCTGACTTTC. Protein sequence: CASSYRFSGANVLTF.

A few counts support this clonotype. The chain uses TRBV5-1 and TRBJ1-4, with 7 bases lining up with TRBD1. Germline CDR1 reads SGHRS; CDR2 reads YFSETQ. The CDR3 has 14 amino acids. Unmatched junction bases numbered 11, after V lost 7 bases and J lost 8 bases. CDR3 protein: CASGQGQLDEKLFF. CDR3 DNA sequence: TGCGCCAGCGGCCAGGGACAGTTGGACGAAAAACTGTTTTTT.

The V call is TRBV29-1, the J call TRBJ2-1; TRBD1 is a possible D gene (6 bases). Trimming shortened V by 1 base and J by 0 bases, and 10 bases separated the two germline ends. Per the germline V gene, CDR1 is SQVTM and CDR2 is ANQGSEA. The CDR3 is 15 residues long. The CDR3 reads CSVEGLGGSYNEQFF. In DNA form, the CDR3 reads TGCAGCGTTGAAGGCCTAGGGGGCTCCTACAATGAGCAGTTCTTC.

A remark on this clonotype: This may be a read error: a much more frequent sequence differs by one nucleotide. The chain couples TRBV7-9 to TRBJ1-1, with 8 bases identical to TRBD1. V was pared by 1 base and J by 2 bases, with 12 bases of the junction left unmatched. CDR3 length equals 18 residues. Germline loops: CDR1 SEHNR, CDR2 FQNEAQ (reference sequence). CDR3 in DNA: TGTGCCAGCAGCTTAGTGCGTCAGGGGGCGGTGGGAAACACTGAAGCTTTCTTT. It specifies CASSLVRQGAVGNTEAFF. Drawing the rest from reference TRBV7-9 and TRBJ1-1, the complete variable domain is DTGVSQNPRHKITKRGQNVTFRCDPISEHNRLYWYRQTLGQGPEFLTYFQNEAQLEKSRLLSDRFSAERPKGSFSTLEIQRTEQGDSAMYLCASSLVRQGAVGNTEAFFGQGTRLTVV.

The chain carries TRBV27 and TRBJ2-5; possibly TRBD1 for D (5 bases). CDR1 is MNHEY, CDR2 SMNVEV, per germline (reference sequence). There are 14 residues in the CDR3. With 4 bases removed from V and 7 bases from J, the gap between germline ends came to 16 bases. The CDR3 DNA reads TGTGCCAGCAGTTCTCAAGGACAAAGGGGGACCCAGTACTTC. Translated, it gives CASSSQGQRGTQYF.

In this sample, this clonotype turned up a few times. V is TRBV19 and J is TRBJ2-1, with D possibly TRBD1 on 6 matching bases. CDR3 length: 15 residues. In germline, CDR1 is LNHDA, CDR2 SQIVND (reference sequence). The germline V and J ends were trimmed by 3 bases and 9 bases, with 18 bases remaining between them. This CDR3 is CASSMVSGVMAEQFF. For the CDR3, the DNA is TGTGCCAGTAGTATGGTCTCAGGGGTTATGGCTGAGCAGTTCTTC.

Many counts were recorded for this clonotype. V usage is TRBV5-1 and J usage is TRBJ2-4, with 10 positions matching TRBD2. J lost 1 base, V lost 0 bases, and 4 bases had no gene match. The CDR3 loop spans 17 amino acids. Germline CDR1 and CDR2: SGHRS and YFSETQ. The CDR3 sequence: CASSLVDSGRAKNIQYF. The DNA of the CDR3 is TGCGCCAGCAGCTTGGTGGATAGCGGGAGGGCCAAAAACATTCAGTACTTC.

This clonotype was seen more than once but under ten times. V and J are TRBV6-5 and TRBJ2-5, with D tentatively TRBD1 (6 bases). CDR3 length: 15 residues. The germline V and J ends were trimmed by 2 bases and 2 bases, with 12 bases remaining between them. Germline-derived CDR1 and CDR2 are MNHEY and SVGAGI. This CDR3 is CASSYGFRGQETQYF. CDR3 DNA sequence: TGTGCCAGCAGTTACGGTTTCAGGGGTCAAGAGACCCAGTACTTC.

This clonotype was seen only a few times. This may arise from a read error, as a much more abundant clone is one base away. Given the absence of the conserved phenylalanine or tryptophan at the CDR3 end, a read error is likely. CDR3 protein: CASSLAGWNTEAFL. As DNA, the CDR3 is TGCGCCAGCAGCTTGGCAGGGTGGAACACTGAAGCTTTCCTT. The J gene is TRBJ1-1, the V gene TRBV5-1; D possibly corresponds to TRBD1 (5 bases). The CDR3 is made up of 14 amino acids. Trimming pared 0 bases from V and 1 base from J, leaving 7 bases between. Germline-derived CDR1 and CDR2 are SGHRS and YFSETQ.

This clonotype turned up a few times. J is TRBJ1-5 and V is TRBV5-1; possible D gene TRBD1, 5 bases. Per the germline V gene, CDR1 is SGHRS and CDR2 is YFSETQ. The CDR3 length is 14 residues. V lost 7 bases and J 3 bases, leaving 14 bases between the germline ends. Written as DNA, the CDR3 is TGCGCCAGCTACGGGCCCGGGACCAATCAGCCCCAGCATTTT. Protein sequence: CASYGPGTNQPQHF.

This clonotype has at least ten counts. V gene TRBV20-1 combines with J gene TRBJ2-2, with 9 bases identical to TRBD2. The CDR3 loop spans 16 amino acids. Unmatched junction bases numbered 8, after V lost 3 bases and J lost 3 bases. The V gene's germline CDR1 is DFQATT and CDR2 SNEGSKA (reference sequence). CDR3 sequence reads: CSASRSGRVYTGELFF. CDR3 in DNA: TGCAGTGCTAGTCGTAGCGGGAGAGTGTACACCGGGGAGCTGTTTTTT.

J is TRBJ2-2 and V is TRBV5-6, with TRBD1 matching 8 bases. The CDR3 consists of 15 residues. Germline V CDR1 and CDR2: SGHDT, YYEEEE. Germline trimming cut 6 bases from V and 7 bases from J; bases unmatched to any gene: 11. CDR3: CASTFRQGRIGELFF. The CDR3 DNA follows: TGTGCCAGCACCTTCCGACAGGGGAGGATCGGGGAGCTGTTTTTT. Full variable domain (missing parts from reference TRBV5-6 and TRBJ2-2): DAGVTQSPTHLIKTRGQQVTLRCSPKSGHDTVSWYQQALGQGPQFIFQYYEEEERQRGNFPDRFSGHQFPNYSSELNVNALLLGDSALYLCASTFRQGRIGELFFGEGSRLTVL.

This clonotype was seen ten or more times. The chain is built from TRBV18 and TRBJ2-3; 9 bases align to TRBD2. From germline, CDR1 is KGHSH and CDR2 LQKENI. Trimming cost V 3 bases and J 5 bases; bases outside gene matches: 6. The CDR3 is 15 residues long. CDR3 residues: CASSPLAGLGDTQYF. The DNA for the CDR3 is TGTGCCAGCTCACCTCTAGCGGGATTGGGAGATACGCAGTATTTT.